One and the same sample provided the 21 T cell receptor beta chains below, sequenced in a study of lymphopenia after photon versus proton radiotherapy. Profiled with immunoSEQ multiplex PCR; TCRdb holds only in-frame clones, not every one. The data hold 30,000 to 40,000 clones, with 84% observed a single time. The sample in question was peripheral blood, obtained from a patient treated with proton-based radiotherapy. The source is a woman in her 70s with pancreatic cancer.

The V call is TRBV27, the J call TRBJ2-7; 11 nucleotides match TRBD2. The CDR3 consists of 18 residues. Trimming at V came to 0 bases and at J to 2 bases, leaving 9 bases not matched to a gene. CDR1 and CDR2 (germline): MNHEY, SMNVEV (reference sequence). The CDR3 nucleotides read TGTGCCAGCAGTTTATCGCTGGCTAGCGGGAGGCTTCCCTACGAGCAGTACTTC. This codes for CASSLSLASGRLPYEQYF.

The gene calls are TRBV18 and TRBJ1-2; possible D gene TRBD1, 6 bases. The germline V gene has CDR1 KGHSH and CDR2 LQKENI. The CDR3 is made up of 15 amino acids. Trimming cost V 1 base and J 4 bases, with 13 bases left between them. CDR3 protein: CASSPQSTGPYGYTF. CDR3 nucleotides: TGTGCCAGCTCACCACAGTCGACAGGACCCTATGGCTACACCTTC.

This chain joins TRBV5-1 and TRBJ1-1; no firm D call. This CDR3 contains 15 residues. Germline CDR1 SGHRS, CDR2 YFSETQ. V lost 4 bases, J lost 3 bases, and 16 bases lay in between. The chain's CDR3 is CASSHRPGRDTEAFF. CDR3 sequence (DNA): TGCGCCAGCAGCCACCGTCCTGGCCGGGACACTGAAGCTTTCTTT.

The genes are TRBV11-3 and TRBJ2-3, with D perhaps TRBD1 (6 bases). The CDR3 loop spans 15 amino acids. Germline V gene lookup returns CDR1 SGHNT and CDR2 YENEEA. The V end lost 5 bases, the J end lost 2 bases, and 14 bases lay between the germline ends. The CDR3 DNA is TGTGCCAGCAGCACGCAGGGGTTAATCACAGATACGCAGTATTTT. Protein sequence: CASSTQGLITDTQYF.

The V and J genes are TRBV7-2 and TRBJ2-1; TRBD1 is a possible D gene (6 bases). Trimming cost V 3 bases and J 0 bases, with 9 bases left between them. The CDR3 runs 15 residues. Germline V CDR1 and CDR2: SGHTA, FQGNSA. CDR3 protein: CASSFDRSSYNEQFF. CDR3 bases: TGTGCCAGCAGCTTCGACAGGAGCTCCTACAATGAGCAGTTCTTC.

CDR3 in DNA: TGTGCCAGCAGCTTAGCAGACCGCCGTACCGGGGAGCTGTTTTTT. As protein: CASSLADRRTGELFF. This sequence joins TRBV7-2 and TRBJ2-2; D is unclear. This CDR3 has 15 amino acids. The germline CDR1 and CDR2 sequences are SGHTA and FQGNSA. Trimming cost V 0 bases and J 5 bases, with 10 bases left between them.

The chain uses TRBV5-1 and TRBJ1-6, with 7 nucleotides matching TRBD1. V was pared by 4 bases and J by 7 bases, with 5 bases of the junction left unmatched. CDR1 is SGHRS and CDR2 is YFSETQ in the germline V gene. This CDR3 region has 14 residues. CDR3 DNA sequence: TGCGCCAGCAGCCTGGGACAGAAAAATTCACCCCTCCACTTT. The encoded protein is CASSLGQKNSPLHF.

This clone showed up just a few times. This chain links TRBV14 with TRBJ2-7, with D tentatively TRBD2 (5 bases). This CDR3 has 17 amino acids. Per the germline V gene, CDR1 is SGHDN and CDR2 is FVKESK. Trimming pared 0 bases from V and 0 bases from J, leaving 15 bases between. The CDR3 DNA sequence: TGTGCCAGCAGCCAAGACCTAAGCCCGGGATACTCCTACGAGCAGTACTTC. Amino acids: CASSQDLSPGYSYEQYF.

The chain links TRBV14 to TRBJ2-3, with 10 bases fitting TRBD2. V trimming: 3 bases; J trimming: 3 bases; junction bases outside the gene matches: 6. The CDR3 spans 16 residues. The V gene's germline CDR1 is SGHDN and CDR2 FVKESK. The DNA of the CDR3 is TGTGCCAGCAGCCACACTAGCGGGATAGGGACAGATACGCAGTATTTT. Its translation is CASSHTSGIGTDTQYF.

This sequence joins TRBV7-9 and TRBJ2-7; 14 bases are a match to TRBD2. V dropped 5 bases and J dropped 3; count of bases not matched to a gene: 3. The CDR3 spans 15 residues. Germline CDR1 and CDR2: SEHNR and FQNEAQ (reference sequence). CDR3 DNA: TGTGCCAGCAGCCACGGGACTAGCGGGAGCTACGAGCAGTACTTC. As protein: CASSHGTSGSYEQYF.

As DNA, the CDR3 is TGTGCCAGCAGTCAGGGAGTCCCAAACATTCAGTACTTC. As protein: CASSQGVPNIQYF. The rearrangement links TRBV6-6 to TRBJ2-4; D may be TRBD1 or TRBD2 (5 bases each). CDR3 length: 13 amino acids. Trimming pared 5 bases from V and 6 bases from J, leaving 11 bases between. Germline values: CDR1 MNHNY, CDR2 SVGAGI (reference sequence).

This clone appeared a single time. This chain connects TRBV29-1 to TRBJ2-2; 8 bases fit TRBD2. The CDR3 extends over 16 amino acids. The germline V gene has CDR1 SQVTM and CDR2 ANQGSEA. Trimming at V came to 3 bases and at J to 0 bases, leaving 6 bases not matched to a gene. The CDR3 loop reads CSVDNPGLANTGELFF. In nucleotides, the CDR3 is TGCAGCGTTGATAACCCGGGACTAGCGAACACCGGGGAGCTGTTTTTT.

This clone was detected only a few times. The rearrangement uses TRBV29-1 and TRBJ2-1; D uncertain. V was pared by 8 bases and J by 5 bases, with 7 bases between. The CDR3 covers 10 residues. Germline CDR1 reads SQVTM; CDR2 reads ANQGSEA. This CDR3 is CSSANNEQFF. CDR3 DNA: TGCAGCTCCGCTAACAATGAGCAGTTCTTC.

This clone showed up just once. The chain recombines TRBV7-9 with TRBJ2-1, with 7 bases fitting TRBD2. Germline-derived CDR1 and CDR2 are SEHNR and FQNEAQ (reference sequence). The CDR3 consists of 16 residues. V lost 5 bases, J lost 9 bases, and 16 bases stayed unmatched. The CDR3 is CASSPGGASGLPEQFF. In nucleotides, the CDR3 is TGTGCCAGCAGCCCCGGCGGTGCTAGCGGCCTCCCTGAGCAGTTCTTC.

The chain couples TRBV30 to TRBJ1-5; 7 bases fit TRBD1. Germline V gene lookup returns CDR1 GTSNPN and CDR2 SVGIG (reference sequence). This CDR3 region has 13 residues. V dropped 4 bases and J dropped 3; count of bases not matched to a gene: 3. The DNA for the CDR3 is TGTGCCTGGAACAGGGGATACAATCAGCCCCAGCATTTT. This sequence encodes CAWNRGYNQPQHF.

V is TRBV6-1 and J is TRBJ1-5; D gene uncertain. The V end was cut by 1 base, the J end by 3 bases, with 10 bases between. The CDR3 totals 15 residues. Per germline, CDR1 MNHNS and CDR2 SASEGT. CDR3 loop: CASSEGQVYNQPQHF. For the CDR3, the DNA is TGTGCCAGCAGTGAAGGGCAGGTATACAATCAGCCCCAGCATTTT.

Comment on this clone: The same CDR3 is also encoded by other DNA sequences in this sample. The rearrangement uses TRBV28 and TRBJ1-1, with D uncertain. Per the germline V gene, CDR1 is MDHEN and CDR2 is SYDVKM. Trimming took 4 bases from V and 2 from J, leaving 2 bases between them. This CDR3 comprises 11 residues. CDR3 sequence reads: CASSSNTEAFF. The CDR3 region has the DNA TGTGCCAGCAGTTCAAACACTGAAGCTTTCTTT.

The J gene is TRBJ1-2, the V gene TRBV5-1, with a possible D match to TRBD1 (5 bases). Germline V gene data show CDR1 as SGHRS and CDR2 as YFSETQ. This CDR3 region has 15 residues. V dropped 6 bases and J dropped 1 base, with 16 bases sitting between them. The CDR3 loop reads CASNPGDGFNYGYTF. Written as DNA, the CDR3 is TGCGCCAGCAACCCCGGGGACGGCTTTAACTATGGCTACACCTTC.

The chain has TRBV7-3 and TRBJ2-1, with 8 bases matching TRBD2. This CDR3 has 16 amino acids. J was trimmed by 3 bases and V by 5 bases; bases with no gene match: 9. Germline CDR1 reads SGHTA; CDR2 reads FQGTGA. The CDR3 reads CASSPRTSLGYNEQFF. CDR3 nucleotide sequence: TGTGCCAGCAGCCCGAGGACTAGCTTGGGCTACAATGAGCAGTTCTTC. The full variable domain, its missing parts supplied by reference TRBV7-3 and TRBJ2-1, is GAGVSQTPSNKVTEKGKYVELRCDPISGHTALYWYRQSLGQGPEFLIYFQGTGAADDSGLPNDRFFAVRPEGSVSTLKIQRTERGDSAVYLCASSPRTSLGYNEQFFGPGTRLTVL.

This clone was seen more than once but under ten times. The same CDR3 also results from other DNA sequences found in this sample. The chain employs TRBV19 and TRBJ2-7; 7 positions agree with TRBD2. The CDR3 is made up of 15 amino acids. CDR1 LNHDA and CDR2 SQIVND come from the germline V gene (reference sequence). The trim removed 5 bases at V and 3 bases at J, leaving 10 bases unmatched. CDR3 amino acids: CASSSRTGGLYEQYF. The CDR3 DNA sequence: TGTGCCAGTAGTTCCAGAACGGGAGGACTCTACGAGCAGTACTTC.

The genes are TRBV5-1 and TRBJ1-4; a possible D gene is TRBD1 (6 bases). V lost 4 bases, J lost 4 bases, and 14 bases lay in between. CDR1 and CDR2 (germline): SGHRS, YFSETQ. The length of the CDR3 is 15 residues. CDR3 in amino acids: CASSPRGLDNEKLFF. As DNA, the CDR3 is TGCGCCAGCAGCCCCCGGGGGCTGGATAATGAAAAACTGTTTTTT.